The 30 T cell receptor beta chains below come from one sample, sequenced in a study of T cell responses to AZD1222 COVID-19 vaccine. Repertoires were generated with immunoSEQ multiplex PCR, while TCRdb's copy carries only in-frame clones and drops some. The sample has about 130,000 clones, 93% seen once. This specimen consisted of peripheral blood, obtained on day 0 of AZD1222 vaccination. The receptors were sampled from an adult in good health.

The V call is TRBV4-2, the J call TRBJ1-1, with 7 positions matching TRBD1. CDR1 is LGHNA, CDR2 YNFKEQ, per germline. With 2 bases clipped from V and 2 bases from J, the junction kept 11 bases outside the gene matches. The CDR3 has 17 amino acids. CDR3 region: CASSQPLGTDSNTEAFF. Written as DNA, the CDR3 is TGTGCCAGCAGCCAACCCCTAGGGACAGATTCTAACACTGAAGCTTTCTTT.

The chain employs TRBV7-7 and TRBJ2-1, with TRBD2 matching 9 bases. CDR1 and CDR2 from the germline V gene are SSHAT and FNYEAQ (reference sequence). Trimming removed 5 bases from V and 9 bases from J; junction bases left unmatched: 11. This CDR3 is 15 amino acids long. The CDR3 sequence: CASSPLAGNRGEQFF. The CDR3 DNA is TGTGCCAGCAGCCCCCTAGCGGGGAATAGGGGTGAGCAGTTCTTC.

The V call is TRBV5-3, the J call TRBJ2-1, with 10 bases that match TRBD2. TRBV5-3 falls under the ORF class, with uncertain function. Trimming removed 4 bases from V and 3 bases from J; junction bases left unmatched: 4. This CDR3 region has 15 residues. CDR3 amino acids: CARSPTSGIYNEQFF. The CDR3 nucleotides are TGTGCCAGAAGCCCCACTAGCGGGATCTACAATGAGCAGTTCTTC.

The chain uses TRBV7-3 and TRBJ1-3; D call uncertain. V was pared by 4 bases and J by 4 bases, with 8 bases between. From germline, CDR1 is SGHTA and CDR2 FQGTGA. CDR3 length equals 13 residues. The CDR3 sequence: CASSSGPGNTIYF. The CDR3 DNA is TGTGCCAGCAGCTCCGGGCCCGGAAACACCATATATTTT. The whole variable domain, filled in from reference TRBV7-3 and TRBJ1-3, reads GAGVSQTPSNKVTEKGKYVELRCDPISGHTALYWYRQSLGQGPEFLIYFQGTGAADDSGLPNDRFFAVRPEGSVSTLKIQRTERGDSAVYLCASSSGPGNTIYFGEGSWLTVV.

This sequence joins TRBV6-5 and TRBJ1-4, with no clear D. V was cut by 6 bases and J by 7 bases, with 15 bases left in between. This CDR3 region has 14 residues. Germline CDR1 is MNHEY and CDR2 is SVGAGI. The CDR3 sequence is CASSTGVGSEKLFF. CDR3 sequence (DNA): TGTGCCAGCAGCACCGGGGTGGGCAGTGAAAAACTGTTTTTT.

DNA for the CDR3: TGTGCCAGCAGTCCAGGACAGGGACACTACGAGCAGTACTTC. Its translation is CASSPGQGHYEQYF. The rearrangement links TRBV6-5 to TRBJ2-7; TRBD1 agrees at 8 bases. Germline V gives CDR1 MNHEY, CDR2 SVGAGI. CDR3 length equals 14 residues. V gave up 5 bases and J gave up 3 bases; unmatched junction bases: 6.

The V and J genes are TRBV6-6 and TRBJ1-5; D is undetermined. The germline V gene has CDR1 MNHNY and CDR2 SVGAGI (reference sequence). The CDR3 runs 15 residues. Trimming cost V 7 bases and J 3 bases, with 16 bases left between them. The CDR3 sequence is CASTRTGSLNQPQHF. The CDR3 DNA is TGTGCCAGCACCAGGACTGGTTCCCTCAATCAGCCCCAGCATTTT.

The rearrangement links TRBV7-9 to TRBJ2-6; D is perhaps TRBD1 or TRBD2 (5 bases each). There are 19 residues in the CDR3. Germline lookup yields CDR1 SEHNR and CDR2 FQNEAQ (reference sequence). The germline V and J ends were trimmed by 2 bases and 0 bases, with 17 bases remaining between them. The CDR3 protein is CASSLSIGTEISGANVLTF. The CDR3, as DNA: TGTGCCAGCAGCTTATCGATCGGGACGGAAATCTCTGGGGCCAACGTCCTGACTTTC. Full variable domain (outside the CDR3, taken from reference TRBV7-9 and TRBJ2-6): DTGVSQNPRHKITKRGQNVTFRCDPISEHNRLYWYRQTLGQGPEFLTYFQNEAQLEKSRLLSDRFSAERPKGSFSTLEIQRTEQGDSAMYLCASSLSIGTEISGANVLTFGAGSRLTVL.

The rearrangement joins TRBV4-1 to TRBJ2-1; D might be TRBD1 (6 bases). Germline V gene sequence: CDR1 MGHRA, CDR2 YSYEKL. The CDR3 is made up of 13 amino acids. The V end lost 2 bases, the J end lost 7 bases, and 9 bases lay between the germline ends. The CDR3 DNA follows: TGCGCCAGCAGCCAACCCGGACAGAATGAGCAGTTCTTC. Protein sequence: CASSQPGQNEQFF.

This clone is a singleton in its sample. V and J are TRBV3-1 (or the pseudogene TRBV3-2) and TRBJ1-2; 8 nucleotides align to TRBD1. This CDR3 has 15 residues. CDR1 is LGHDT and CDR2 is YNNKEL in the germline V gene (reference sequence). V shed 4 bases, J shed 3 bases, and the junction held 7 bases outside the gene matches. In DNA, the CDR3 is TGTGCCAGCAGCCCGTGGGCAGGGGGCGACTATGGCTACACCTTC. Protein: CASSPWAGGDYGYTF.

The genes are TRBV5-1 and TRBJ1-1; TRBD1 matches at 9 bases. CDR3 length: 15 residues. Trimming cost V 0 bases and J 5 bases; bases outside gene matches: 5. Per germline, CDR1 SGHRS and CDR2 YFSETQ. The chain's CDR3 is CASSLAPGTGTEAFF. CDR3 DNA sequence: TGCGCCAGCAGCTTGGCACCCGGGACAGGGACTGAAGCTTTCTTT.

The chain employs TRBV5-1 and TRBJ1-6; 7 bases line up with TRBD1. The V segment lost 3 bases and the J segment 6 bases; nucleotides outside the gene matches: 0. From germline, CDR1 is SGHRS and CDR2 YFSETQ. The CDR3 has 13 amino acids. In DNA, the CDR3 is TGCGCCAGCAGCTGGGACAGTAATTCACCCCTCCACTTT. It is translated as CASSWDSNSPLHF.

V gene TRBV5-6 combines with J gene TRBJ2-7; TRBD1 might be the D (6 bases). This CDR3 region has 13 residues. Per germline, CDR1 SGHDT and CDR2 YYEEEE. The germline V and J ends were trimmed by 7 bases and 9 bases, with 20 bases remaining between them. CDR3 DNA: TGTGCCAGCGAAGGGGTTTCCAGGGGCGGGCAGTACTTC. Its translation: CASEGVSRGGQYF.

The chain has TRBV20-1 and TRBJ2-5, with D possibly matching TRBD1 (5 bases). Germline V CDR1 and CDR2: DFQATT, SNEGSKA (reference sequence). This CDR3 has 11 residues. The CDR3 loop reads CSAQLGAPQYF. In DNA, the CDR3 is TGCAGCGCGCAGTTAGGGGCGCCCCAGTACTTC.

This sequence joins TRBV10-3 and TRBJ2-7, with 7 positions matching TRBD1. J gave up 4 bases and V 10 bases, and 4 bases lay outside the gene matches. The CDR3 length is 11 residues. Germline CDR1 reads ENHRY; CDR2 reads SYGVKD. The CDR3 reads CATQGSYEQYF. Written as DNA, the CDR3 is TGTGCCACACAGGGGTCGTACGAGCAGTACTTC.

This clone was detected only once. The chain employs TRBV5-1 and TRBJ2-7; D gene ambiguous. Germline CDR1 reads SGHRS; CDR2 reads YFSETQ. Deletions cut 0 bases from V and 3 bases from J, with 13 bases between. The CDR3 has 15 residues. This CDR3 reads CASSLVESSDYEQYF. DNA for the CDR3: TGCGCCAGCAGCTTGGTCGAGTCTTCCGACTACGAGCAGTACTTC.

This chain connects TRBV6-4 to TRBJ2-7, with D maybe TRBD2 (5 bases). The CDR3 contains 14 residues. Per the germline V gene, CDR1 is MRHNA and CDR2 is SNTAGT. V lost 3 bases, J lost 0 bases, and 9 bases lay in between. CDR3: CASSEDFSSYEQYF. For the CDR3, the DNA is TGTGCCAGCAGTGAGGACTTCTCCTCCTACGAGCAGTACTTC.

CDR3 nucleotide sequence: TGCGCCAGCAGCCCCGGAGACACAGATACGCAGTATTTT. Residues: CASSPGDTDTQYF. V is TRBV5-1 and J is TRBJ2-3; D remains unclear. This CDR3 has 13 residues. V was clipped by 4 bases and J by 2 bases, with 8 bases between them. Looked up from germline, CDR1 is SGHRS and CDR2 is YFSETQ. Using reference TRBV5-1 and TRBJ2-3 for the parts outside the CDR3, the full variable domain is KAGVTQTPRYLIKTRGQQVTLSCSPISGHRSVSWYQQTPGQGLQFLFEYFSETQRNKGNFPGRFSGRQFSNSRSEMNVSTLELGDSALYLCASSPGDTDTQYFGPGTRLTVL.

The rearrangement joins TRBV19 to TRBJ1-5, with D tentatively TRBD1 (5 bases). Trimming took off 0 bases at V and 2 bases at J, with 8 bases between the two ends. Germline V gives CDR1 LNHDA, CDR2 SQIVND (reference sequence). The CDR3 extends over 15 amino acids. In DNA form, the CDR3 reads TGTGCCAGTAGTATAGAAGGGGTCGGCAATCAGCCCCAGCATTTT. Translating it yields CASSIEGVGNQPQHF.

The chain carries TRBV2 and TRBJ2-7, with TRBD2 matching over 7 bases. J was trimmed by 4 bases and V by 0 bases; bases with no gene match: 0. This CDR3 has 13 amino acids. Looked up from germline, CDR1 is SNHLY and CDR2 is FYNNEI. CDR3 in DNA: TGTGCCAGCAGTGAAGCGCGGGGGTACGAGCAGTACTTC. This gives the protein CASSEARGYEQYF.

This chain joins TRBV4-1 and TRBJ1-4; a possible D gene is TRBD1 (5 bases). Between the trimmed V and J ends, which lost 1 base and 2 bases, there was a span of 8 bases. This CDR3 spans 15 amino acids. From germline, CDR1 is MGHRA and CDR2 YSYEKL. CDR3 nucleotide sequence: TGCGCCAGCAGCCAAGCGCGGGGGACTAATGAAAAACTGTTTTTT. Its protein product is CASSQARGTNEKLFF.

This sequence joins TRBV4-1 and TRBJ1-3; D is undetermined. V dropped 4 bases and J dropped 0 bases, with 7 bases sitting between them. The CDR3 runs to 14 residues. CDR1 is MGHRA, CDR2 YSYEKL, per germline. CDR3 amino acids: CASSRGNSGNTIYF. The CDR3 DNA reads as TGCGCCAGCAGCCGGGGTAACTCTGGAAACACCATATATTTT.

The V call is TRBV5-4, the J call TRBJ1-2; 7 positions match TRBD1. Trimming took 0 bases from V and 4 from J; bases not matched to a gene: 3. CDR1 is SGHNT, CDR2 YYREEE, per germline (reference sequence). The CDR3 covers 14 residues. CDR3 sequence (DNA): TGTGCCAGCAGCTTGGACAGGGGTTCCTATGGCTACACCTTC. Its protein product is CASSLDRGSYGYTF.

This chain links TRBV5-5 with TRBJ2-1; 7 bases are shared with TRBD1. V lost 5 bases, J lost 4 bases, and 12 bases stayed unmatched. CDR1 is SGHKS, CDR2 YYEKEE, per germline (reference sequence). The CDR3 runs to 16 residues. CDR3 residues: CASSFRKPGGYNEQFF. CDR3 nucleotide sequence: TGTGCCAGCAGTTTCCGAAAACCAGGGGGATACAATGAGCAGTTCTTC.

The chain recombines TRBV5-5 with TRBJ2-7; D remains unclear. The CDR3 runs 12 residues. Germline V gene lookup returns CDR1 SGHKS and CDR2 YYEKEE (reference sequence). V lost 3 bases and J 2 bases, leaving 6 bases between the germline ends. DNA for the CDR3: TGTGCCAGCAGCTGGGAAACCTACGAGCAGTACTTC. Translation: CASSWETYEQYF. The variable domain in full, completed from reference TRBV5-5 and TRBJ2-7, reads DAGVTQSPTHLIKTRGQQVTLRCSPISGHKSVSWYQQVLGQGPQFIFQYYEKEERGRGNFPDRFSARQFPNYSSELNVNALLLGDSALYLCASSWETYEQYFGPGTRLTVT.

CDR3 in amino acids: CASSLSADSPLHF. The CDR3, as DNA: TGTGCCAGCAGCCTCTCGGCGGATTCACCCCTCCACTTT. This chain uses TRBV7-9 with TRBJ1-6; D is undetermined. Trimming pared 5 bases from V and 8 bases from J, leaving 10 bases between. This CDR3 is built from 13 residues. CDR1 SEHNR and CDR2 FQNEAQ come from the germline V gene (reference sequence).

V usage is TRBV6-6 and J usage is TRBJ2-7; no reliable D call. Germline CDR1 MNHNY, CDR2 SVGAGI (reference sequence). This CDR3 has 14 residues. V lost 0 bases, J lost 5 bases, and 11 bases lay in between. Here the CDR3 DNA reads TGTGCCAGCAGTTACTCGATGTCTGGGCACGAGCAGTACTTC. Amino acids: CASSYSMSGHEQYF.

The V and J genes are TRBV10-3 and TRBJ2-7; 8 positions match TRBD2. CDR1 and CDR2 (germline): ENHRY, SYGVKD. V shed 3 bases and J 1 base; nucleotides not matched to a gene: 8. This CDR3 contains 16 residues. This CDR3 is CAISDPPASGSYEQYF. CDR3 coding DNA: TGTGCCATCAGTGACCCTCCGGCTAGCGGGTCCTACGAGCAGTACTTC.

This chain joins TRBV5-1 and TRBJ1-1; D uncertain. This CDR3 region has 15 residues. Trimming pared 3 bases from V and 4 bases from J, leaving 16 bases between. Germline CDR1 SGHRS, CDR2 YFSETQ. The CDR3 region is CASSWSPTGGTEAFF. The CDR3, as DNA: TGCGCCAGCAGCTGGTCGCCTACGGGAGGCACTGAAGCTTTCTTT.

The chain carries TRBV6-5 and TRBJ1-1; the match to TRBD1 covers 7 bases. V dropped 2 bases and J dropped 4; count of bases not matched to a gene: 1. Germline lookup yields CDR1 MNHEY and CDR2 SVGAGI. This CDR3 region has 13 residues. CDR3 DNA sequence: TGTGCCAGCAGTTACGACAGGGCCACTGAAGCTTTCTTT. Residues: CASSYDRATEAFF.